The sequence of this TCR beta chain was determined in a study of shared clonotypes between healthy human individuals. V dropped 0 bases and J dropped 3; count of bases not matched to a gene: 10. The CDR3 runs 17 residues. Looked up from germline, CDR1 is LGHNA and CDR2 is YSLEER. Method: immunoSEQ multiplex PCR; TCRdb's copy keeps in-frame clones and lacks some. The repertoire holds about 1,800,000 clones, with less than 95% as singletons. Selected positively for CCR7 and CD45RO-negative, naive CD8 cells excluded terminally differentiated effector memory CD45RA+ cells. This chain joins TRBV4-3 and TRBJ2-7; TRBD2 agrees at 8 bases. Sequenced material: naive CD8+ T cells sorted from blood. The TCR originated in a man in his late teens or twenties in good health. CDR3 in amino acids: CASSQDHGSGSYYEQYF. For the CDR3, the DNA is TGCGCCAGCAGCCAAGATCATGGAAGCGGGAGTTACTACGAGCAGTACTTC.